This T cell receptor beta chain is drawn from a study of beta chain features in type 1 diabetes. Points from the study as a whole: Insertions were fewer and deletions more numerous at VDJ junctions in type 1 diabetes patients.

Germline lookup yields CDR1 SGDLS and CDR2 YYNGEE. This CDR3 has 12 residues. The V end was cut by 0 bases, the J end by 6 bases, with 7 bases between. The single heparinised draw taken from each donor contained about 120 mL of blood on average. Sorting of CD4+ naive, central memory, regulatory and stem cell-like memory cells was performed via CD45RO/CCR7/CD25/CD127/CD95/CD27. Populations obtained by sorting all exceeded 95% purity. Every bit of the isolated RNA underwent reverse transcription, so sequencing read expressed TCRB transcripts. Clones were sequenced by immunoSEQ multiplex PCR, and TCRdb holds only the in-frame ones, with some missing. The data contain tens of thousands of clones, roughly three fifths of them singletons. In its sample, this clone was seen a few times. As yet, its antigen is unknown.

The specimen was Tregs from blood. The sequence was obtained from a woman aged 18-30 years in good health. This rearrangement joins TRBV9 to TRBJ2-7; tentative D call: TRBD1 (5 bases). CDR3 protein: CASSVAQGEQYF. The CDR3 DNA reads as TGTGCCAGCAGCGTAGCCCAGGGCGAGCAGTACTTC.